The entry that follows covers one TCR beta chain sequence. The antigen is not known. Germline lookup yields CDR1 SGHVS and CDR2 FQNEAQ. The germline V and J ends were trimmed by 5 bases and 2 bases, with 14 bases remaining between them. The CDR3 is 15 residues long. The data are from a study of shared clonotypes between healthy human individuals. Across the study: CD4 naive and memory got three plates each, CD8 naive two, CD8 memory one.

Repertoires were generated with immunoSEQ multiplex PCR, while TCRdb's copy carries only in-frame clones and drops some. Counted here are roughly 640,000 clones, 74% occurring once; the ten biggest clones make up around 1.6%. Findings and limits, study-wide: Of the naive CD4 clonotypes, about 5% were shared across several donors. An anticipated effect of sequencing depth on clonotype sharing among donors was recognized.

Specimen: memory CD4+ T cells sorted from blood. Subset given: CD45RA-negative fraction. The clonotype comes from a woman in her thirties in good health. This chain joins TRBV7-8 and TRBJ2-3; a weak D match, TRBD2 (6 bases). The CDR3 sequence is CASSLLAAPTDTQYF. The CDR3 bases are TGTGCCAGCAGCCTACTAGCTGCTCCCACAGATACGCAGTATTTT.